Listed below are T cell receptor beta chains from one sample, sequenced in a study of shared clonotypes between healthy human individuals. Profiled with immunoSEQ multiplex PCR; TCRdb holds only in-frame clones, not every one. The repertoire holds approximately 2,300,000 clones, about 90% seen once, with more than 0.35% in the top ten. The sample comprised naive CD4+ T cells from PBMCs. These receptors were taken from a man between 18 and 29 years old in good health. Some clones in this sample may be carry-over from other donors' samples. Both conserved end residues are part of each CDR3. The D gene is left open where the match is weak. Clone size is not always given. Where it is, it says once, few, many or a class for expanded clones.

j_call clone_size v_call d_call cdr3_nt cdr3_aa
TRBJ1-2 NA TRBV30 TRBD1 TGTGCCTGGAGAAATAGACAGGGAGGTTATTATGGCTACACCTTC CAWRNRQGGYYGYTF
TRBJ2-2 NA TRBV19 NA TGTGCCAGTAGTATGCCGGGGAGGGGGTCGAACACCGGGGAGCTGTTTTTT CASSMPGRGSNTGELFF
TRBJ2-4 NA TRBV9 NA TGTGCCAGCAGCCCCGCCACAGCCAAAAACATTCAGTACTTC CASSPATAKNIQYF
TRBJ2-1 NA TRBV28 NA TGTGCCACAAAGGGGCGGGGACCAAGCTCCTACAATGAGCAGTTCTTC CATKGRGPSSYNEQFF
TRBJ1-1 few TRBV5-4 TRBD1 TGTGCCAGCAGCTTCGGACAGGGGAACACTGAAGCTTTCTTT CASSFGQGNTEAFF
TRBJ1-3 NA TRBV7-2 NA TGTGCCAGCAGCTCATGGTGGGGAAACACCATATATTTT CASSSWWGNTIYF
TRBJ1-2 NA TRBV30 NA TGTGCCTCCCCCATTGGAGTGGTTTTTGGCTACACCTTC CASPIGVVFGYTF
TRBJ2-7 NA TRBV9 NA TGTGCCAGCAGCGTAGCCCCAGGGGAGTACGAGCAGTACTTC CASSVAPGEYEQYF
TRBJ2-7 NA TRBV5-1 NA TGCGCCAGCAGCTTGGAGGGGCCTCCCTACGAGCAGTACTTC CASSLEGPPYEQYF
TRBJ2-3 NA TRBV6-1 NA TGTGCCAGCAGTGAAGCGAAATGGCTTATCCCAGATACGCAGTATTTT CASSEAKWLIPDTQYF
TRBJ2-1 NA TRBV28 TRBD2 TGTGCCAGCAGCCTAGCGGGAGTTAGGAATGAGCAGTTCTTC CASSLAGVRNEQFF
TRBJ2-7 once TRBV11-2 NA TGTGCCAGCAGCTTCCGGCGGGGCCCGGGATCCTACGAGCAGTACTTC CASSFRRGPGSYEQYF
TRBJ2-7 NA TRBV28 TRBD2 TGTGCCAGCAGTTCCCGACGGGGGGGTTCCTACGAGCAGTACTTC CASSSRRGGSYEQYF
TRBJ2-5 NA TRBV28 NA TGTGCCAGCAGTTTGGGGGTGAGGGAGACCCAGTACTTC CASSLGVRETQYF
TRBJ1-5 few TRBV28 TRBD1 TGTGCCAGCCAAGGACAGGCGACCGACTATAGCAATCAGCCCCAGCATTTT CASQGQATDYSNQPQHF
TRBJ1-2 NA TRBV19 TRBD1 TGTGCCAGTCAGGGGGCCCTCTATGGCTACACCTTC CASQGALYGYTF
TRBJ2-7 NA TRBV14 NA TGTGCCAGCAGCCAAGATCTAGGGCAGGGGCCAAACTACGAGCAGTACTTC CASSQDLGQGPNYEQYF
TRBJ2-3 NA TRBV23-1 TRBD2 TGCGCCAGCAGTCAACGGGGGGTGCTCACAGATACGCAGTATTTT CASSQRGVLTDTQYF
TRBJ2-2 NA TRBV7-6 TRBD1 TGTGCCAGCAGCTCCCGCCGTCCAGGGGGCGCGAACACCGGGGAGCTGTTTTTT CASSSRRPGGANTGELFF
TRBJ1-2 NA TRBV4-1 TRBD1 TGCGCCAGCAGCCCATTGGGACAGGGTATATACACCTTC CASSPLGQGIYTF
TRBJ2-5 once TRBV6-6 TRBD2 TGTGCCAGCACTGTCCGGGGGGGAGGGACCCAGTACTTC CASTVRGGGTQYF
TRBJ2-5 NA TRBV5-1 NA TGCGCCAGCAGCTTAGCCCGCGCGGGGGCTGAGACCCAGTACTTC CASSLARAGAETQYF
TRBJ1-4 NA TRBV20-1 NA TGCAGTGTTCGAGCCGAAAAACTGTTTTTT CSVRAEKLFF
TRBJ1-1 NA TRBV5-4 NA TGTGCCAGCAGCCCCTGGGGAGATATGAACACTGAAGCTTTCTTT CASSPWGDMNTEAFF
TRBJ1-1 NA TRBV5-1 NA TGCGCCAGCAGCGTGGGACAAACTAGGAACACTGAAGCTTTCTTT CASSVGQTRNTEAFF
TRBJ2-5 NA TRBV12-5 NA TGTGCTAGTGGTGATGAAGAGACCCAGTACTTC CASGDEETQYF
TRBJ2-7 NA TRBV21-1 NA TGTGCCAGCCGGAGCAACGAGCAGTACTTC CASRSNEQYF
TRBJ2-3 NA TRBV7-2 NA TGTGCCAGCAGCTTGGATAGCAGGACCACAGATACGCAGTATTTT CASSLDSRTTDTQYF
TRBJ2-1 NA TRBV5-1 NA TGCGCCAGCAGCTTGGCCTCGCATTACAATGAGCAGTTCTTC CASSLASHYNEQFF
TRBJ2-3 NA TRBV7-3 NA TGTGCCAGCAGCCGTTGGGGCACAGATACGCAGTATTTT CASSRWGTDTQYF
TRBJ2-1 NA TRBV19 TRBD2 TGTGCCAGTAGTATCGGACTAGCGGGAGGCCCGAGCTCCTACAATGAGCAGTTCTTC CASSIGLAGGPSSYNEQFF
TRBJ1-1 NA TRBV30 NA TGTGCCTGGAGTGGACAGGATACGGGTGAAGCTTTCTTT CAWSGQDTGEAFF
TRBJ2-3 NA TRBV28 NA TGTGCCAGCAGTTTAGCGGCGGTAGGAGCAGATACGCAGTATTTT CASSLAAVGADTQYF
TRBJ1-1 NA TRBV19 NA TGTGCCAGTAGTATATTCCGGGGAACAGATATGAACACTGAAGCTTTCTTT CASSIFRGTDMNTEAFF
TRBJ2-7 NA TRBV4-2 TRBD2 TGTGCCAGCAGCCAAGTAGGACTAGCCTACGAGCAGTACTTC CASSQVGLAYEQYF
TRBJ2-3 NA TRBV5-1 TRBD2 TGCGCCAGCAGCTTGAAAGCGGGAGCTGGAGATACGCAGTATTTT CASSLKAGAGDTQYF
TRBJ1-1 once TRBV5-1 NA TGCGCCAGCAGCTTGGATGGCGGGGCCGCTGAAGCTTTCTTT CASSLDGGAAEAFF
TRBJ1-2 NA TRBV4-3 NA TGCGCCAGCAGCCAAGATTTGGCCCCAGGGATAGTCTATGGCTACACCTTC CASSQDLAPGIVYGYTF
TRBJ2-7 NA TRBV18 NA TGTGCCAGCTCACCACCGAAGGAGAGGTACGAGCAGTACTTC CASSPPKERYEQYF
TRBJ1-1 NA TRBV5-1 NA TGCGCCAGCAGCCAGCGGCTGGGGCAGTTTAACACTGAAGCTTTCTTT CASSQRLGQFNTEAFF
TRBJ1-2 NA TRBV7-9 NA TGTGCCAGCAGTTCATTCGACAGGACCTATGGCTACACCTTC CASSSFDRTYGYTF
TRBJ2-7 NA TRBV6-1 NA TGTGCCAGCAGTGGGGGGGGGACATTATACTACGAGCAGTACTTC CASSGGGTLYYEQYF